The rows below give T cell receptor beta chains drawn from one sample of a study of T cells expressing NK-cell markers. TCRdb reprocessed the 5' RACE reads and reports one entry per CDR3 protein, with no DNA. The sample holds roughly 180,000 distinct CDR3 sequences. Material for sequencing was blood T cells: a sorted CD56 or NKG2C T cell subset, CD4+ or CD8+ T cells, or bulk PBMC T cells (not recorded which). The source of these receptors is a woman between 18 and 69 years old in good health. Both conserved end residues are part of each CDR3.

J gene: TRBJ2-5; V gene: TRBV7-3; CDR3 protein: CASSPPPGTSGIQETQYF
J gene: TRBJ2-1; V gene: TRBV18; CDR3 protein: CASSPTRSRGGNEQFF
J gene: TRBJ2-1; V gene: TRBV20-1; CDR3 protein: CSASIPRTGNNEQFF
J gene: TRBJ1-4; V gene: TRBV5-1; CDR3 protein: CASSLAARASNEKLFF
J gene: TRBJ2-3; V gene: TRBV5-5; CDR3 protein: CASSVSGGALDTQYF
J gene: TRBJ1-1; V gene: TRBV6-1; CDR3 protein: CASSEIKNTEAFF
J gene: TRBJ1-4; V gene: TRBV20-1; CDR3 protein: CSARATNEKLFF
J gene: TRBJ1-3; V gene: TRBV9; CDR3 protein: CASSVEGSAGNTIYF
J gene: TRBJ2-1; V gene: TRBV7-3; CDR3 protein: CASSRRGWENEQFF
J gene: TRBJ2-7; V gene: TRBV5-1; CDR3 protein: CASSPDRTYEQYF
J gene: TRBJ1-5; V gene: TRBV20-1; CDR3 protein: CSARDPAGSGNQPQHF
J gene: TRBJ2-1; V gene: TRBV20-1; CDR3 protein: CSASGDGSAGEQFF
J gene: TRBJ2-5; V gene: TRBV9; CDR3 protein: CASSVATSGGQETQYF
J gene: TRBJ1-1; V gene: TRBV29-1; CDR3 protein: CSGFQGNEAFF
J gene: TRBJ1-3; V gene: TRBV12-3/TRBV12-4; CDR3 protein: CASSSGGSGNTIYF
J gene: TRBJ1-5; V gene: TRBV6-1; CDR3 protein: CASSEARGNQPQHF
J gene: TRBJ2-7; V gene: TRBV20-1; CDR3 protein: CSAWAGEIYEQYF
J gene: TRBJ1-4; V gene: TRBV7-9; CDR3 protein: CASSSDRGSNEKLFF
J gene: TRBJ2-4; V gene: TRBV30; CDR3 protein: CAWSTGQGANIQYF
J gene: TRBJ2-7; V gene: TRBV29-1; CDR3 protein: CSVEDHRGQDYEQYF
J gene: TRBJ2-7; V gene: TRBV5-1; CDR3 protein: CASRDLEGSEQYF
J gene: TRBJ1-1; V gene: TRBV10-3; CDR3 protein: CAISRVGQNTEAFF
J gene: TRBJ2-2; V gene: TRBV29-1; CDR3 protein: CSVGDSTGELFF
J gene: TRBJ1-1; V gene: TRBV18; CDR3 protein: CASSPMPGDGNTEAFF
J gene: TRBJ2-7; V gene: TRBV5-1; CDR3 protein: CASSLEGLAGGFGYEQYF
J gene: TRBJ1-1; V gene: TRBV10-3; CDR3 protein: CAISPGREKNTEAFF
J gene: TRBJ1-1; V gene: TRBV29-1; CDR3 protein: CSGRRRNTEAFF
J gene: TRBJ2-3; V gene: TRBV5-1; CDR3 protein: CASSLGAGGPTDTQYF
J gene: TRBJ2-1; V gene: TRBV6-1; CDR3 protein: CASRKQGEVYNEQFF